These 26 T cell receptor beta chains were sequenced from one sample in a study of blood T cells in healthy people across ages. Alongside a J-beta primer mix, a sample-barcoded 5' primer served in a second PCR lasting roughly 6 to 11 cycles. TCRdb re-derived calls from the 5' RACE reads in MiXCR, one entry per CDR3 protein. The table includes about 720,000 distinct CDR3 sequences, about 24% detected once. Input material: blood. Receptor source: a man in his 70s in good health.

The chain recombines TRBV24-1 with TRBJ2-1, with TRBD2 identical over 12 bases. This CDR3 comprises 18 residues. The germline V gene has CDR1 KGHDR and CDR2 SFDVKD. The V and J ends lost 5 bases and 4 bases, in that order; junction bases with no gene match: 11. CDR3 amino acids: CATSANGLAGGRYNEQFF. CDR3 nucleotide sequence: TGTGCCACCAGTGCTAACGGGCTAGCGGGAGGGAGATACAATGAGCAGTTCTTC.

This clonotype was observed at least ten times. V gene TRBV12-3 or TRBV12-4 combines with J gene TRBJ2-5; 8 nucleotides agree with TRBD2. The DNA end is more similar to TRBJ2-1, so the J call may be wrong. This CDR3 region has 13 residues. CDR3 sequence (DNA): TGTGCGACCGGGAGGGGGGCTTGGAATGAGCAGTTCTTC. This gives the protein CATGRGAWNEQFF.

This clonotype has a handful of counts. The chain couples TRBV3-1 to TRBJ2-1, with no clear D. This CDR3 has 15 residues. Germline assignment: CDR1 LGHDT and CDR2 YNNKEL (reference sequence). Between the trimmed V and J ends, which lost 0 bases and 5 bases, there was a span of 11 bases. CDR3 sequence: CASSQDRSPHNEQFF. CDR3 coding DNA: TGTGCCAGCAGCCAAGATCGATCCCCTCACAATGAGCAGTTCTTC.

The table lists this clonotype with a count of one. The rearrangement links TRBV12-3 or TRBV12-4 to TRBJ2-3, with D perhaps TRBD2 (6 bases). V gave up 6 bases and J gave up 1 base, with 14 bases separating them. This CDR3 contains 15 residues. Here the CDR3 DNA reads TGTGCCAGCAGGTACGGGAGAAGGGGCACAGATACGCAGTATTTT. Its translation: CASRYGRRGTDTQYF.

This clonotype was observed a few times. The DNA of the CDR3 is TGCGCCAGCAGCTTGGGAGGCAGGGGTGACAATCAGCCCCAGCATTTT. Protein sequence: CASSLGGRGDNQPQHF. The chain joins TRBV5-1 to TRBJ1-5; D possibly corresponds to TRBD1 (6 bases). CDR3 length equals 16 residues. V lost 0 bases to trimming and J lost 3 bases, with 13 bases between them. Looked up from germline, CDR1 is SGHRS and CDR2 is YFSETQ.

This clonotype was counted only a few times. The V and J genes are TRBV20-1 and TRBJ2-4; D uncertain. The germline V and J ends were trimmed by 6 bases and 0 bases, with 12 bases remaining between them. Per germline, CDR1 DFQATT and CDR2 SNEGSKA (reference sequence). The CDR3 is made up of 14 amino acids. The chain's CDR3 is CSAQNVGAKNIQYF. The DNA for the CDR3 is TGCAGTGCCCAGAACGTCGGAGCCAAAAACATTCAGTACTTC.

J is TRBJ1-2 and V is TRBV29-1; TRBD1 might be the D (6 bases). This CDR3 is 13 amino acids long. Germline V lookup: CDR1 SQVTM, CDR2 ANQGSEA. V was trimmed by 5 bases and J by 8 bases, leaving 18 bases between them. The CDR3 nucleotides are TGCAGCGTTTCCGCCGGGGGGCGATTAGGCTACACCTTC. Amino acids: CSVSAGGRLGYTF.

This clonotype was observed a handful of times. This chain connects TRBV14 to TRBJ2-1; D gene ambiguous. The CDR3 loop spans 14 amino acids. Trimming shortened V by 0 bases and J by 6 bases, and 9 bases separated the two germline ends. Looked up from germline, CDR1 is SGHDN and CDR2 is FVKESK. The CDR3 region is CASSQDLLLNEQFF. The CDR3 DNA reads TGTGCCAGCAGCCAAGATCTGCTTCTCAATGAGCAGTTCTTC.

This clonotype occurred a few times. The chain recombines TRBV7-8 with TRBJ2-7; D is uncertain. The CDR3 has 13 residues. V dropped 8 bases and J dropped 5 bases, with 16 bases sitting between them. The V gene's germline CDR1 is SGHVS and CDR2 FQNEAQ. The CDR3 coding sequence is TGTGCCAGCTGTCGAAGCAGGATCGACGAGCAGTACTTC. Its translation: CASCRSRIDEQYF.

The rearrangement joins TRBV20-1 to TRBJ2-5, with D tentatively TRBD1 (5 bases). Germline assignment: CDR1 DFQATT and CDR2 SNEGSKA (reference sequence). The CDR3 covers 12 residues. The ends were cut back, 7 bases at V and 2 bases at J, with 11 bases in the middle. As DNA, the CDR3 is TGCAGTGTTGCGACAGCACAAGAGACCCAGTACTTC. It translates to CSVATAQETQYF.

This clonotype turned up a few times. V usage is TRBV7-3 and J usage is TRBJ1-6; 7 bases map to TRBD1. The germline V gene encodes CDR1 SGHTA and CDR2 FQGTGA. After removal of 4 bases from V and 14 bases from J, the junction contained 8 bases not matched to a gene. CDR3 length equals 13 residues. As DNA, the CDR3 is TGTGCCAGCAGCTCGGACCGACAGGGTTCCCTCCACTTT. Translated: CASSSDRQGSLHF.

This clonotype was recorded a few times. This chain connects TRBV3-1 to TRBJ2-3; 11 bases are a match to TRBD2. V dropped 3 bases and J dropped 4; count of bases not matched to a gene: 9. The CDR3 totals 17 residues. In germline, CDR1 is LGHDT, CDR2 YNNKEL (reference sequence). The CDR3 loop reads CASSHSLTSGTADTQYF. CDR3 DNA: TGTGCCAGCAGCCACAGCCTGACTAGCGGGACGGCAGATACGCAGTATTTT.

Note on this clonotype: A read error is possible here, since a much larger clone lies one base away. The chain's CDR3 is CASSLGYQPQHF. The DNA of the CDR3 is TGTGCCAGCAGCTTAGGTTATCAGCCCCAGCATTTT. This chain connects TRBV7-2 to TRBJ1-5; no reliable D call. The germline CDR1 and CDR2 sequences are SGHTA and FQGNSA. The CDR3 sequence is 12 residues long. V lost 1 base and J lost 5, with 3 bases in between.

This clonotype was observed a handful of times. The rearrangement links TRBV11-2 to TRBJ1-2, with D perhaps matching TRBD1 (5 bases). This CDR3 region has 13 residues. Between the trimmed V and J ends, which lost 0 bases and 7 bases, there was a span of 9 bases. The germline V gene has CDR1 SGHAT and CDR2 FQNNGV. CDR3 loop: CASSLDSGAGYTF. As DNA, the CDR3 is TGTGCCAGCAGCTTAGATTCTGGGGCTGGCTACACCTTC.

The gene calls are TRBV7-6 and TRBJ2-5; 12 bases map to TRBD2. Near its end, the DNA agrees better with TRBJ2-1, so the J call may be wrong. This CDR3 region has 14 residues. Germline V gene lookup returns CDR1 SGHVS and CDR2 FNYEAQ. The DNA for the CDR3 is TGTGCCAGCAGGCCTAGCGGGGGGGCTAATGAGCAGTTCTTC. Protein sequence: CASRPSGGANEQFF.

This chain links TRBV29-1 with TRBJ2-3, with D uncertain. This CDR3 region has 13 residues. Trimming cost V 3 bases and J 0 bases, with 7 bases left between them. Germline-derived CDR1 and CDR2 are SQVTM and ANQGSEA. As DNA, the CDR3 is TGCAGCGTTGATGGTGGGAGCACAGATACGCAGTATTTT. It yields the protein CSVDGGSTDTQYF.

This clonotype was found a few times. The rearrangement uses TRBV18 and TRBJ2-1, with TRBD1 matching over 7 bases. The CDR3 contains 14 residues. From germline, CDR1 is KGHSH and CDR2 LQKENI. V was clipped by 1 base and J by 5 bases; unmatched bases: 2. In DNA, the CDR3 is TGTGCCAGCTCACCACAGGGGGCGAACAATGAGCAGTTCTTC. It translates to CASSPQGANNEQFF. Complete variable domain (other parts from reference TRBV18 and TRBJ2-1): NAGVMQNPRHLVRRRGQEARLRCSPMKGHSHVYWYRQLPEEGLKFMVYLQKENIIDESGMPKERFSAEFPKEGPSILRIQQVVRGDSAAYFCASSPQGANNEQFFGPGTRLTVL.

The V and J genes are TRBV20-1 and TRBJ1-1; D is ambiguous. This CDR3 contains 14 residues. The V gene lost 1 base and the J gene lost 0 bases, with 9 bases spanning the gap. Germline loops: CDR1 DFQATT, CDR2 SNEGSKA (reference sequence). The CDR3 loop is CSARGVGMNTEAFF. CDR3 nucleotide sequence: TGCAGTGCTAGAGGTGTGGGGATGAACACTGAAGCTTTCTTT.

V is TRBV30 and J is TRBJ2-7, with 7 nucleotides matching TRBD2. The germline V gene encodes CDR1 GTSNPN and CDR2 SVGIG (reference sequence). Trimming at V came to 7 bases and at J to 7 bases, leaving 10 bases not matched to a gene. The CDR3 consists of 12 residues. The CDR3 DNA follows: TGTGCCTTTGGACGGGGGGAAGGAGAGCAGTACGTC. Translated: CAFGRGEGEQYV.

The chain links TRBV5-1 to TRBJ2-7; no clear D gene. The J call may be in error: the DNA end matches TRBJ2-1 better. The germline CDR1 and CDR2 sequences are SGHRS and YFSETQ. This CDR3 is built from 13 residues. CDR3 DNA sequence: TGCGCCAGCAGCTTTACACCCGACAATGAGCAGTTCTTC. This translates into CASSFTPDNEQFF.

This clonotype was detected a few times. CDR3 sequence reads: CASRGTEHSNQPQHF. The CDR3, as DNA: TGTGCCAGCAGAGGGACAGAGCATAGCAATCAGCCCCAGCATTTT. The chain uses TRBV12-3 or TRBV12-4 and TRBJ1-5; 7 bases map to TRBD1. The CDR3 runs 15 residues. J lost 0 bases, V lost 6 bases, and 5 bases had no gene match.

A few counts support this clonotype. The chain carries TRBV3-1 and TRBJ1-1; 7 nucleotides line up with TRBD1. J lost 4 bases, V lost 6 bases, and 8 bases had no gene match. CDR3 length: 14 residues. Germline lookup yields CDR1 LGHDT and CDR2 YNNKEL (reference sequence). CDR3 nucleotide sequence: TGTGCCAGCAGGCAGACAGGGCTTTTCACTGAAGCTTTCTTT. Translated, it gives CASRQTGLFTEAFF.

In regard to this clonotype: A read error may account for a junction end that differs from germline. The chain recombines TRBV5-1 with TRBJ1-1; TRBD1 matches at 8 bases. Germline CDR1 is SGHRS and CDR2 is YFSETQ. This CDR3 spans 15 amino acids. In DNA form, the CDR3 reads TGCGCCAGCAGCTTGACAGGGGGGCTAAACACTGACGCTTTCTTT. Its protein product is CASSLTGGLNTDAFF.

In this sample, this clonotype turned up a few times. The rearrangement joins TRBV5-1 to TRBJ2-3; weak D call: TRBD1 (5 bases). This CDR3 has 15 residues. Germline V lookup: CDR1 SGHRS, CDR2 YFSETQ. V was clipped by 4 bases and J by 3 bases, with 15 bases between them. The CDR3 DNA reads TGCGCCAGCAGCCAGGACACTCGTAGGACAGATACGCAGTATTTT. It yields the protein CASSQDTRRTDTQYF.

This clonotype showed up just a few times. CDR3 nucleotide sequence: TGCAGTGCTAGTTCTAGCGGGAGGGCCCGCGAGACCCAGTACTTC. This translates into CSASSSGRARETQYF. The chain recombines TRBV20-1 with TRBJ2-5, with TRBD2 matching over 12 bases. This CDR3 has 15 amino acids. The V gene's germline CDR1 is DFQATT and CDR2 SNEGSKA (reference sequence). The J segment lost 5 bases and the V segment lost 3 bases, leaving 7 bases of the junction unmatched.

The chain combines TRBV29-1 with TRBJ2-7; D is tentatively TRBD1 or TRBD2 (6 bases each). V was clipped by 6 bases and J by 5 bases, with 11 bases between them. The germline CDR1 and CDR2 sequences are SQVTM and ANQGSEA. The CDR3 runs to 11 residues. CDR3 coding DNA: TGCAGCGTCGTGGGGGGCGACGAGCAGTACTTC. It is translated as CSVVGGDEQYF.